The T cell receptor beta chain described here comes from a study of cytomegalovirus exposure and HLA in healthy donors. Study in general: A prior analysis found more than 90 million unique TCR beta sequences from around 180 million T cells. Study-level findings and limits: TCR beta chains numbering under 200 were designated cytomegalovirus-associated. Among TCR sequences, most were rare, though some public TCRs appeared in many donors.

This clone has only one observation. Its target is unknown. With V trimmed by 4 bases and J by 3 bases, 5 bases remained unmatched. The CDR3 totals 17 residues. Germline CDR1 reads MGHRA; CDR2 reads YSYEKL. The PCR contained 60 Vbeta and 13 Jbeta primers. The table came from immunoSEQ multiplex PCR; TCRdb's copy has only in-frame clones and leaves some out. Here the sample spans 85,000 to 130,000 clones, over 70% being singletons. The sample comprised PBMCs. The sequence was collected from a boy between 10 and 17 years old in good health and CMV-seronegative. This rearrangement joins TRBV4-1 to TRBJ2-3; 15 bases line up with TRBD2. The CDR3 DNA reads TGCGCCAGCAGCCGGGGACTAGCGGGAGGTAGTACAGATACGCAGTATTTT. Translated, it gives CASSRGLAGGSTDTQYF.